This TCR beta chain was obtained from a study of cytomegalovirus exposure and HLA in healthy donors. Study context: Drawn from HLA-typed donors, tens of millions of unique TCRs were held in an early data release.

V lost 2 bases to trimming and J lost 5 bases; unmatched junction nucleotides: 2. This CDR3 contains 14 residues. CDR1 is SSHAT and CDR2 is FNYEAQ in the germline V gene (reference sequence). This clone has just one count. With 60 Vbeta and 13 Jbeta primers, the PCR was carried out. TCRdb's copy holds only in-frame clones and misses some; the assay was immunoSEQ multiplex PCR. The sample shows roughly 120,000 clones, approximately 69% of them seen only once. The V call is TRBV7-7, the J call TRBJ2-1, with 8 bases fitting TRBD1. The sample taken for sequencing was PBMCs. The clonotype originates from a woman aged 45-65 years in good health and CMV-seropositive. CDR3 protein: CASSLSGGNNEQFF. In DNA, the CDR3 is TGTGCCAGCAGCTTATCAGGGGGCAACAATGAGCAGTTCTTC.